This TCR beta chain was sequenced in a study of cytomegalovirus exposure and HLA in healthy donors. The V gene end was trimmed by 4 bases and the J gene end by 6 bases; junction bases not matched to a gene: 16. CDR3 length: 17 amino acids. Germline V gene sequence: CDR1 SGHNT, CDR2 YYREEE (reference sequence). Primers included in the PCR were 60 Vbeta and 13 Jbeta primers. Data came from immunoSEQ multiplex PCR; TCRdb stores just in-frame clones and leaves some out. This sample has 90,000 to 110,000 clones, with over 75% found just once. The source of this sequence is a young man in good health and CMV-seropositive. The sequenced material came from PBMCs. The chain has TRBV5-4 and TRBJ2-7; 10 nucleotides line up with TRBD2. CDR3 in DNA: TGTGCCAGCAGCGGTCCCACCCCTAGCGGGGGACGAGTCGAGCAGTACTTC. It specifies CASSGPTPSGGRVEQYF.